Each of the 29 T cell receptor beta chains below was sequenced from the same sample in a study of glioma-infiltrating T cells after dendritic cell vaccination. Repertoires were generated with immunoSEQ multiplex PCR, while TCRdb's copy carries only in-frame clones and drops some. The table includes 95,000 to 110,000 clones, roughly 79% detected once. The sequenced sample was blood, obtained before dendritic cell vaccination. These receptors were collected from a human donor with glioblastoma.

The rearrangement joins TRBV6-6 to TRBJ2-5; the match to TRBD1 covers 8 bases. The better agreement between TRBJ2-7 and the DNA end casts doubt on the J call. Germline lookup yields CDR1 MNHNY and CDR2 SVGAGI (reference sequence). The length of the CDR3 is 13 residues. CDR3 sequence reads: CASTPDRDNEQYF. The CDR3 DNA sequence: TGTGCCAGCACCCCGGACAGGGACAACGAGCAGTACTTC.

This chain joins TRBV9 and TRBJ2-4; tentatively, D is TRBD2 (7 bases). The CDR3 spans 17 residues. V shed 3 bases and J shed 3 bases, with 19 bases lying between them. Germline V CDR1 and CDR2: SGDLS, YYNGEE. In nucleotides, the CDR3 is TGTGCCAGCAGCGCCCCCAAGGGGGGGACGGACAAAAACATTCAGTACTTC. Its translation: CASSAPKGGTDKNIQYF.

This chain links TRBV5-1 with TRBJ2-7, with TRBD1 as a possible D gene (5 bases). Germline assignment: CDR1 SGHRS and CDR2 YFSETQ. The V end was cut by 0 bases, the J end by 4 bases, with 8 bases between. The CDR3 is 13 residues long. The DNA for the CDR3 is TGCGCCAGCAGCTTGGGACAGATTTACGAGCAGTACTTC. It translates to CASSLGQIYEQYF. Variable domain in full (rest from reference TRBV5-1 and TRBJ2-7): KAGVTQTPRYLIKTRGQQVTLSCSPISGHRSVSWYQQTPGQGLQFLFEYFSETQRNKGNFPGRFSGRQFSNSRSEMNVSTLELGDSALYLCASSLGQIYEQYFGPGTRLTVT.

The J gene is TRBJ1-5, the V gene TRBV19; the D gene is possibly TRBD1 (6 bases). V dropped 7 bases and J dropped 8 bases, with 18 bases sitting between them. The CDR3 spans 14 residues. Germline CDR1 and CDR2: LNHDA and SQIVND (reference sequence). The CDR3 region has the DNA TGTGCCAGTACCCCGACAGGTTGGCTTGAGCCCCAGCATTTT. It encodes CASTPTGWLEPQHF.

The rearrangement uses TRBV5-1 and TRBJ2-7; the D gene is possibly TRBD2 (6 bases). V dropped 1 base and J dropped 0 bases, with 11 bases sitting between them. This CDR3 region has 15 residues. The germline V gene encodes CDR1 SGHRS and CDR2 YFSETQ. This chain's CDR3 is CASSLSPGDSYEQYF. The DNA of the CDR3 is TGCGCCAGCAGCTTGTCCCCGGGGGACTCCTACGAGCAGTACTTC.

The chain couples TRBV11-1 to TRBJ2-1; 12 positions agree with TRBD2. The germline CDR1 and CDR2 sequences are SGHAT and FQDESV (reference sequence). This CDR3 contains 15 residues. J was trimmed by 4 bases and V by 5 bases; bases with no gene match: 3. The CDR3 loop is CASSTTSGGYNEQFF. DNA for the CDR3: TGTGCCAGCAGCACGACTAGCGGGGGTTACAATGAGCAGTTCTTC.

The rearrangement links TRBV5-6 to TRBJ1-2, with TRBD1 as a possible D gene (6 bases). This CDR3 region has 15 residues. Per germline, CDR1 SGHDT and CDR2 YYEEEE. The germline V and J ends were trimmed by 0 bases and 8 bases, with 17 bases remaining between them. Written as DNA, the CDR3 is TGTGCCAGCAGCTTGGTAATCCCCAGGGACAAAGGCTACACCTTC. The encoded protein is CASSLVIPRDKGYTF.

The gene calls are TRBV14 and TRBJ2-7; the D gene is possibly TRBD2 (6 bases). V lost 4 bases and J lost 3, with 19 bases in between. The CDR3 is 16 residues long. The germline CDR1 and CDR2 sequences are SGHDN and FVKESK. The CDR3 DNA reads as TGTGCCAGCAGCCCCCGGGGAGGATTGGTCATCTACGAGCAGTACTTC. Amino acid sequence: CASSPRGGLVIYEQYF.

The CDR3 DNA follows: TGTGCCTGGAGTGACAGGGTCGAGCAGTACTTC. Its protein is CAWSDRVEQYF. This chain connects TRBV30 to TRBJ2-7; a weak D match, TRBD1 (6 bases). The CDR3 length is 11 residues. V lost 1 base and J lost 6, with 7 bases in between. Germline V gene lookup returns CDR1 GTSNPN and CDR2 SVGIG (reference sequence).

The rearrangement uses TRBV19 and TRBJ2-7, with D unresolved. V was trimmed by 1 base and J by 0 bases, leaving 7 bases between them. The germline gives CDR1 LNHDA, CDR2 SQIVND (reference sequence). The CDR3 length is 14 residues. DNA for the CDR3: TGTGCCAGTAGTATAGTTGGCAACTCCTACGAGCAGTACTTC. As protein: CASSIVGNSYEQYF. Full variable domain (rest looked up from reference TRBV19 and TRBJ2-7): DGGITQSPKYLFRKEGQNVTLSCEQNLNHDAMYWYRQDPGQGLRLIYYSQIVNDFQKGDIAEGYSVSREKKESFPLTVTSAQKNPTAFYLCASSIVGNSYEQYFGPGTRLTVT.

The CDR3 DNA reads TGTGCCAGCAGACCCACAGGGGGCGCGGATCAGCCCCAGCATTTT. Amino acids: CASRPTGGADQPQHF. V gene TRBV6-5 combines with J gene TRBJ1-5; the match to TRBD1 covers 9 bases. Germline V gene sequence: CDR1 MNHEY, CDR2 SVGAGI. This CDR3 spans 15 amino acids. V lost 6 bases, J lost 5 bases, and 8 bases stayed unmatched.

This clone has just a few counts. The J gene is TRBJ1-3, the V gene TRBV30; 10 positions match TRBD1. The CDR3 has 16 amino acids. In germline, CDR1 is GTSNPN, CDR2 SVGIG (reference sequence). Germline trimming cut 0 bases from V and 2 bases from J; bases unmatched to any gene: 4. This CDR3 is CAWSVRDRGAGNTIYF. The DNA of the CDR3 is TGTGCCTGGAGTGTACGGGACAGGGGCGCTGGAAACACCATATATTTT.

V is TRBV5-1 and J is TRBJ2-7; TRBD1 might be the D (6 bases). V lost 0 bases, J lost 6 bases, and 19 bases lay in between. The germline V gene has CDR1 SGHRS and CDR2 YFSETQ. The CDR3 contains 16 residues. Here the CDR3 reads CASSLESTGFVGEQYF. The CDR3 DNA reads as TGCGCCAGCAGCTTGGAAAGCACAGGGTTCGTCGGCGAGCAGTACTTC.

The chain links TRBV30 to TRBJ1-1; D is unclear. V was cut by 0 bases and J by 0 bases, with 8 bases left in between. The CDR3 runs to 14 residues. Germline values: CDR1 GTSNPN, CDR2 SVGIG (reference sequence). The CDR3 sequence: CAWSVTEMNTEAFF. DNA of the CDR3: TGTGCCTGGAGTGTGACTGAGATGAACACTGAAGCTTTCTTT.

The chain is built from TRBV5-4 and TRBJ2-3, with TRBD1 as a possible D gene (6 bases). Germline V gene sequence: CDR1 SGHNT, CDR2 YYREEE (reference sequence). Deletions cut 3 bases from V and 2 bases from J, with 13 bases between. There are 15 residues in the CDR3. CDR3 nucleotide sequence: TGTGCCAGCAGCTCTCAGGGGCCCATCACAGATACGCAGTATTTT. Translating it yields CASSSQGPITDTQYF.

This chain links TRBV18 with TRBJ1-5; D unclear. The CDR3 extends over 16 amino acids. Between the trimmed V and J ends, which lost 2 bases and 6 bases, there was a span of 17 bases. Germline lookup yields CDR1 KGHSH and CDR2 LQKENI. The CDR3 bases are TGTGCCAGCTCACCATCCCACCAAGCGGCAGGTCAGCCCCAGCATTTT. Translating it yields CASSPSHQAAGQPQHF.

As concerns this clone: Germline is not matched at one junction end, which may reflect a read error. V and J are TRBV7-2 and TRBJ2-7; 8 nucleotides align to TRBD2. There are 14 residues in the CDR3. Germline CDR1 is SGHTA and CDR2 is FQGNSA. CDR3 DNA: TGTGCCGGCAGCCCCAGCGGGGGTCCCTACGAGCAGTACTTC. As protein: CAGSPSGGPYEQYF.

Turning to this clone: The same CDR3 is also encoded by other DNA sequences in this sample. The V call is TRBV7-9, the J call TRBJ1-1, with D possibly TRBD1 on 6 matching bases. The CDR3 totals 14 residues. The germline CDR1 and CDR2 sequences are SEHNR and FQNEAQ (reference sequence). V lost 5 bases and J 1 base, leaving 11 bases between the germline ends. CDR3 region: CASSPRDTNTEAFF. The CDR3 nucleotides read TGTGCCAGCAGCCCTCGGGACACGAACACTGAAGCTTTCTTT.

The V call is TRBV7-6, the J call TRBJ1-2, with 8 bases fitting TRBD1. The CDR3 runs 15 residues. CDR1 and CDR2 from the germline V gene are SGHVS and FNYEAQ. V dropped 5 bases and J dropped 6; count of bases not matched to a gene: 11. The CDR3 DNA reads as TGTGCCAGCAGCGACCGGACAGGGAAGACGGATGGCTACACCTTC. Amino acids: CASSDRTGKTDGYTF. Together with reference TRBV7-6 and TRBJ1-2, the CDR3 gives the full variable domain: GAGVSQSPRYKVTKRGQDVALRCDPISGHVSLYWYRQALGQGPEFLTYFNYEAQQDKSGLPNDRFSAERPEGSISTLTIQRTEQRDSAMYRCASSDRTGKTDGYTFGSGTRLTVV.

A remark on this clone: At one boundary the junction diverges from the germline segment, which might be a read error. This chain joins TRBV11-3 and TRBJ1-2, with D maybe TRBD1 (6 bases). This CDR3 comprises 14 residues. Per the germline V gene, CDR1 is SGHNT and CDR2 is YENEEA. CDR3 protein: CAGSPRTANYGYTF. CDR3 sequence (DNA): TGTGCCGGCAGCCCCCGGACAGCCAACTATGGCTACACCTTC. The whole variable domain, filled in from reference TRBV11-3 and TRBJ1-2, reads EAGVVQSPRYKIIEKKQPVAFWCNPISGHNTLYWYLQNLGQGPELLIRYENEEAVDDSQLPKDRFSAERLKGVDSTLKIQPAELGDSAVYLCAGSPRTANYGYTFGSGTRLTVV.

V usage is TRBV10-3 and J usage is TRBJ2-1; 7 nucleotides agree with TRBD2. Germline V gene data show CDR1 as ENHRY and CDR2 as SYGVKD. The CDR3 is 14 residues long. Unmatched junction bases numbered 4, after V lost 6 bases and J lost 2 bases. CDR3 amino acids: CAIRGGVPYNEQFF. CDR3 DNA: TGTGCCATCAGGGGGGGGGTGCCCTACAATGAGCAGTTCTTC.

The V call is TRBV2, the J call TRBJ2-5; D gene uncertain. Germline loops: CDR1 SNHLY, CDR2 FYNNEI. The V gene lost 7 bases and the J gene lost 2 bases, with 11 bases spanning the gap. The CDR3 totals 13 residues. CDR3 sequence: CASTASRQETQYF. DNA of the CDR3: TGTGCCAGCACGGCGTCGCGGCAAGAGACCCAGTACTTC.

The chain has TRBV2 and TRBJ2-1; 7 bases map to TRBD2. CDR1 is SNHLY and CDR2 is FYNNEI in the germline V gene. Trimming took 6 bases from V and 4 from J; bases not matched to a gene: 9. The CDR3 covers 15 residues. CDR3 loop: CASSKYGGSYNEQFF. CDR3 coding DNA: TGTGCCAGCAGCAAGTACGGGGGGAGTTACAATGAGCAGTTCTTC.

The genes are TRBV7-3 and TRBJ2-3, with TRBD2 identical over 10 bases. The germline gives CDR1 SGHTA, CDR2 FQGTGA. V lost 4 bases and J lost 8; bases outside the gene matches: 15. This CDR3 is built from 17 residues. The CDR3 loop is CASSSQGAGGTQGTQYF. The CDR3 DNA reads TGTGCCAGCAGCTCCCAGGGAGCGGGGGGGACTCAGGGTACGCAGTATTTT.

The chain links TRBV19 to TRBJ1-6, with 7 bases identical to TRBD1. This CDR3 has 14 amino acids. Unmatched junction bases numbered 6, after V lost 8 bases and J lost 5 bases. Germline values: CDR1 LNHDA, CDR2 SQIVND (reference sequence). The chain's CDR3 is CASRGTANNSPLHF. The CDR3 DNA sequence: TGTGCCAGTCGGGGGACAGCAAATAATTCACCCCTCCACTTT.

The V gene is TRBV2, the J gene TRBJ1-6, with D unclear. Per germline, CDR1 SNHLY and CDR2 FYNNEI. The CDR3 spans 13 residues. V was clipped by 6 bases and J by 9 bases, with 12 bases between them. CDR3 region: CASRAGSVSPLHF. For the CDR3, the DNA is TGTGCCAGCAGGGCAGGTTCTGTTTCACCCCTCCACTTT.

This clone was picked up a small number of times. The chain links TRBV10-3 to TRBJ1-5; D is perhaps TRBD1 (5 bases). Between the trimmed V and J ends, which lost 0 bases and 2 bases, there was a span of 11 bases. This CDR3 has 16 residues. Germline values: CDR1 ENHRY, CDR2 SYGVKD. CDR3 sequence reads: CAISESSGIGNQPQHF. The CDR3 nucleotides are TGTGCCATCAGTGAGTCCTCAGGGATTGGCAATCAGCCCCAGCATTTT.

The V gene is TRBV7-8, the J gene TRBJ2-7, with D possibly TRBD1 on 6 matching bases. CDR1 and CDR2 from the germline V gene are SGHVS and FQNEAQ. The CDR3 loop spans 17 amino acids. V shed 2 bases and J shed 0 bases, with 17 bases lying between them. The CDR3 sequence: CASSLSTGSLDSYEQYF. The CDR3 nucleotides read TGTGCCAGCAGCTTATCCACAGGGAGCCTCGACTCCTACGAGCAGTACTTC.

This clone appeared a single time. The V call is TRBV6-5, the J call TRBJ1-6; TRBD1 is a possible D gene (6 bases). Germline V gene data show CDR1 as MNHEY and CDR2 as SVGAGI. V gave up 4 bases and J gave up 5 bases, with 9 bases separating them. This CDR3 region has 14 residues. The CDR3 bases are TGTGCCAGCAGTTGGGCAGGGGATAATTCACCCCTCCACTTT. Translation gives CASSWAGDNSPLHF.